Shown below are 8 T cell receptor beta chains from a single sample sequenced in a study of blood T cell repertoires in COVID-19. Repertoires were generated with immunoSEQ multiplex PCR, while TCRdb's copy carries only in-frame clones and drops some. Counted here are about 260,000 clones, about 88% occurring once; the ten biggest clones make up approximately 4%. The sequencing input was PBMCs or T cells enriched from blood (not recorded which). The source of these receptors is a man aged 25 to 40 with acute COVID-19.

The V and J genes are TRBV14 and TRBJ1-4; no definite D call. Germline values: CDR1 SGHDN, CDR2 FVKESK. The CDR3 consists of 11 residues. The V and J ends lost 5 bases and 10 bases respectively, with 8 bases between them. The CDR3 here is CASSTRRKLFF. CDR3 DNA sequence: TGTGCCAGCAGCACCCGGAGAAAACTGTTTTTT.

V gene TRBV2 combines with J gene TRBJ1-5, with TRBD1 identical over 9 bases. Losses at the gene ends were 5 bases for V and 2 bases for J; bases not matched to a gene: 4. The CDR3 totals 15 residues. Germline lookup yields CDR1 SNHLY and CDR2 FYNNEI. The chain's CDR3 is CASSSRTGGNQPQHF. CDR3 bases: TGTGCCAGCAGTTCCAGGACAGGGGGCAATCAGCCCCAGCATTTT.

The CDR3 coding sequence is TGCGCCAGCAGCTTGGAGCGACCCCCCGGGGAGCAGTTCTTC. Its translation is CASSLERPPGEQFF. This chain connects TRBV5-1 to TRBJ2-1; D unclear. CDR1 is SGHRS, CDR2 YFSETQ, per germline. CDR3 length: 14 residues. Trimming cost V 0 bases and J 10 bases, with 14 bases left between them.

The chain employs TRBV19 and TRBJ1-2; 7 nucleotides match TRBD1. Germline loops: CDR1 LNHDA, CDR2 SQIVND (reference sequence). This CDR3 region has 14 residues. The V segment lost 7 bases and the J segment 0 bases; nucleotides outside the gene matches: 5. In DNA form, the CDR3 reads TGTGCCAGTAAACGGGACAGAGCTAACTATGGCTACACCTTC. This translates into CASKRDRANYGYTF.

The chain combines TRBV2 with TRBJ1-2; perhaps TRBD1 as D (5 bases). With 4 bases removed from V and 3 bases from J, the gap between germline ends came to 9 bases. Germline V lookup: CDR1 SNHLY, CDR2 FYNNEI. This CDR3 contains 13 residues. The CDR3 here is CASSAVRDYGYTF. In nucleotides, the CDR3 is TGTGCCAGCAGTGCCGTCAGGGACTATGGCTACACCTTC.

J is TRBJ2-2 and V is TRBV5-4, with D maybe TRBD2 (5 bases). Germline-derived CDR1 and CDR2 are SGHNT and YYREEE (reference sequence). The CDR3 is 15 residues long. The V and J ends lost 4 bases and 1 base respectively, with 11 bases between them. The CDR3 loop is CASSLGGRNTGELFF. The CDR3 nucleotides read TGTGCCAGCAGCCTGGGCGGGCGGAACACCGGGGAGCTGTTTTTT.

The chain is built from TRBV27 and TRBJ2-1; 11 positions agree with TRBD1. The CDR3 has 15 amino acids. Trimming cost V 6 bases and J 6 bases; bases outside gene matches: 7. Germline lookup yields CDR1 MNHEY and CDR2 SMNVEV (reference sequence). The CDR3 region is CASSPTGTGGNEQFF. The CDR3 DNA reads TGTGCCAGCAGCCCCACCGGGACAGGGGGCAATGAGCAGTTCTTC.

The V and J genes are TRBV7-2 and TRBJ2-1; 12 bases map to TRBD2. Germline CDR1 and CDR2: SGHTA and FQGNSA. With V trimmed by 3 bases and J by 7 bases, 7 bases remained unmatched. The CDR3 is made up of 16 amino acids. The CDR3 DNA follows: TGTGCCAGCAGCTTGTCGCCCGGGACTAGCGGGAATGAGCAGTTCTTC. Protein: CASSLSPGTSGNEQFF.